The source of this T cell receptor beta chain is a study of response to subunit inactivated influenza vaccine. Regarding the study as a whole: Authors suggested each seasonal influenza vaccination recruits few new T cells.

TCRdb itself ran the RT-PCR reads through MiXCR, one entry per CDR3 protein. Of around 200,000 distinct CDR3 sequences detected, about 10% appear once; the ten largest clones hold roughly 10%. Germline loops: CDR1 MNHEY, CDR2 SVGEGT. J was trimmed by 2 bases and V by 6 bases; bases with no gene match: 13. This CDR3 region has 16 residues. This clonotype was counted a few times. Its cognate antigen is unknown. The sequenced sample was non-naive T cells sorted from PBMCs, obtained on the day of vaccination. The receptor comes from a man in his fifties who received an inactivated influenza vaccine. This chain connects TRBV6-2 or TRBV6-3 to TRBJ2-7, with 7 bases lining up with TRBD1. CDR3 loop: CASRDPRDSGTYEQYF. The DNA for the CDR3 is TGTGCCAGCAGGGACCCTCGGGACAGCGGAACCTACGAGCAGTACTTC.